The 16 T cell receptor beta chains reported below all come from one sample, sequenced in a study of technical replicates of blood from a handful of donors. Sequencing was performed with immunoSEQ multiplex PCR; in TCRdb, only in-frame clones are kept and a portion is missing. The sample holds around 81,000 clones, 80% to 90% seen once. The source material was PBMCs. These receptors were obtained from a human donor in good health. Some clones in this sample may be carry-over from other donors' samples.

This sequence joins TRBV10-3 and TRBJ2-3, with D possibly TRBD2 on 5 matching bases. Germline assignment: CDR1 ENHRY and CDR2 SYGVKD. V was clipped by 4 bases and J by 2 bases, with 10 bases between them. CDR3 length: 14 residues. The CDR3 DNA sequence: TGTGCCATCAGTGTTCGGGATCACACAGATACGCAGTATTTT. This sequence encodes CAISVRDHTDTQYF.

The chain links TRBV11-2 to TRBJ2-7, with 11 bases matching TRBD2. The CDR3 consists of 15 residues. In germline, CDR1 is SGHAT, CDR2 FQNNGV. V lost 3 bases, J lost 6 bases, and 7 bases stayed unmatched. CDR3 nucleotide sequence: TGTGCCAGCAGCTTGGTAGCGGGAGGGCCTGGCGAGCAGTACTTC. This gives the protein CASSLVAGGPGEQYF.

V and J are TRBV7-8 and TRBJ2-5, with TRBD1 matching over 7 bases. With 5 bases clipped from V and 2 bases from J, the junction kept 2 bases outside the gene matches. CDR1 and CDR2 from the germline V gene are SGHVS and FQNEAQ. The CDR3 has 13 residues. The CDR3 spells CASSRDSQETQYF. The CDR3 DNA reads TGTGCCAGCAGCCGGGACAGTCAAGAGACCCAGTACTTC.

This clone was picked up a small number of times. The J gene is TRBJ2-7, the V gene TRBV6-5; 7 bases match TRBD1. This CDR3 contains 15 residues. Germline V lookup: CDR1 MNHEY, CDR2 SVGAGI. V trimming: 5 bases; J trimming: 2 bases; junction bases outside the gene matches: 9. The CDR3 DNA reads TGTGCCAGCAGTCCGCGGACAGGAACCACCTACGAGCAGTACTTC. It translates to CASSPRTGTTYEQYF.

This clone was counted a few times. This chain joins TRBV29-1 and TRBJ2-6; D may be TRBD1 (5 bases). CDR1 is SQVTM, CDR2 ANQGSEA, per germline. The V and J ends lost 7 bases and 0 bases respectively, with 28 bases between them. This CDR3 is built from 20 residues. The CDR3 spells CSALHGPGRADNSGANVLTF. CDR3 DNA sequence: TGCAGCGCCCTCCACGGCCCGGGCAGGGCTGATAACTCTGGGGCCAACGTCCTGACTTTC.

CDR3 region: CASTLTGVGSETQYF. As DNA, the CDR3 is TGCGCCAGCACCCTTACAGGGGTGGGTTCAGAGACCCAGTACTTC. The genes are TRBV5-1 and TRBJ2-5, with 7 bases lining up with TRBD1. From germline, CDR1 is SGHRS and CDR2 YFSETQ. The CDR3 runs 15 residues. V dropped 6 bases and J dropped 4; count of bases not matched to a gene: 12.

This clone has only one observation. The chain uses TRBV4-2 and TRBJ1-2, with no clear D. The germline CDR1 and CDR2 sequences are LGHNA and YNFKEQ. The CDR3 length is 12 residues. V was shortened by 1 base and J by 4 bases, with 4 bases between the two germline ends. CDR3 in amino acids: CASSQASYGYTF. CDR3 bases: TGTGCCAGCAGCCAAGCCAGCTATGGCTACACCTTC.

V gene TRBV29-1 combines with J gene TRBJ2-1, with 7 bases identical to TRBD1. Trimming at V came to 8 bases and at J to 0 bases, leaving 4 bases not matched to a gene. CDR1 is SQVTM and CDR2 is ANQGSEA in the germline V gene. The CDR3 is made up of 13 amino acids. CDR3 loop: CSYGTDSYNEQFF. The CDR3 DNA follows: TGCAGCTACGGGACAGACTCCTACAATGAGCAGTTCTTC.

The CDR3 DNA reads as TGCAGCGTTGAGATGCCAGGGGGCGTCTACGAGCAGTACTTC. It translates to CSVEMPGGVYEQYF. The chain recombines TRBV29-1 with TRBJ2-7, with TRBD1 matching 8 bases. V gave up 3 bases and J gave up 3 bases; unmatched junction bases: 7. The germline gives CDR1 SQVTM, CDR2 ANQGSEA. This CDR3 comprises 14 residues.

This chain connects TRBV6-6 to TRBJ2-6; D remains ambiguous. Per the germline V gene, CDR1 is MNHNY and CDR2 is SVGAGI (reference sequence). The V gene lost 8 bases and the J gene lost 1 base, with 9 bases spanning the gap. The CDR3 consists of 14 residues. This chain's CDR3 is CASAARSGANVLTF. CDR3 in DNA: TGTGCCAGCGCCGCGCGATCTGGGGCCAACGTCCTGACTTTC.

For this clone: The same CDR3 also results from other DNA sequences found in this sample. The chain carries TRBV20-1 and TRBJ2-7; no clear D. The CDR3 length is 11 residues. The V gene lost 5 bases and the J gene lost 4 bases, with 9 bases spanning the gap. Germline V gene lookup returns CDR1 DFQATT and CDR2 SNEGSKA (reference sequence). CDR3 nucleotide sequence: TGCAGTGCTCGACTGGAATACGAGCAGTACTTC. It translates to CSARLEYEQYF.

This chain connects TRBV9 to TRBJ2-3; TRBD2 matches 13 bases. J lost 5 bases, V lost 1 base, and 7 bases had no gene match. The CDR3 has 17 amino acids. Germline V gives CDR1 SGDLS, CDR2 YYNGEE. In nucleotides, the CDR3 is TGTGCCAGCAGCGTACCCTGGACTAGCGGGGGAATAGATACGCAGTATTTT. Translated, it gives CASSVPWTSGGIDTQYF.

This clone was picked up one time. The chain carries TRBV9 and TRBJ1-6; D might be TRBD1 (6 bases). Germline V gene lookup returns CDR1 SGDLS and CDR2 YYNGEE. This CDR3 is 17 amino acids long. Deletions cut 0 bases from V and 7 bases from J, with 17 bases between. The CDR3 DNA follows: TGTGCCAGCAGCGTAGGGGGAGGGGGGCAGGGGAATTCACCCCTCCACTTT. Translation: CASSVGGGGQGNSPLHF. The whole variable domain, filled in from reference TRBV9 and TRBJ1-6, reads DSGVTQTPKHLITATGQRVTLRCSPRSGDLSVYWYQQSLDQGLQFLIQYYNGEERAKGNILERFSAQQFPDLHSELNLSSLELGDSALYFCASSVGGGGQGNSPLHFGNGTRLTVT.

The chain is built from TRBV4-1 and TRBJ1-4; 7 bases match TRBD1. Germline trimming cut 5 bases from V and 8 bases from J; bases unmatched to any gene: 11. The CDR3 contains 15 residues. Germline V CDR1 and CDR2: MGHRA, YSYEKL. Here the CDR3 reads CASSYQGDKDEKLFF. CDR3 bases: TGCGCCAGCAGCTACCAGGGGGATAAGGACGAAAAACTGTTTTTT.

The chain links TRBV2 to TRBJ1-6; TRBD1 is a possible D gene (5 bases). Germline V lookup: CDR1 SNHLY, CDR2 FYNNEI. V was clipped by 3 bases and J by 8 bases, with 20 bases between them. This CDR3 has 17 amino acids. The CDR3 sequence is CASSDVAGLLPYSPLHF. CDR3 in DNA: TGTGCCAGCAGTGACGTTGCGGGACTGTTACCCTATTCACCCCTCCACTTT.

CDR3 nucleotides: TGTGCCAGCAGCTTCGACAGGGACACTGAAGCTTTCTTT. Translating gives CASSFDRDTEAFF. This chain uses TRBV5-4 with TRBJ1-1, with 7 bases aligning to TRBD1. Germline CDR1 reads SGHNT; CDR2 reads YYREEE (reference sequence). V was pared by 2 bases and J by 3 bases, with 1 base of the junction left unmatched. This CDR3 spans 13 amino acids.